This T cell receptor (beta chain) was profiled in a study of T cell clonality in common variable immunodeficiency. Regarding the study as a whole: Shared TCRbeta clones were fewer between CVID subjects than controls. CVID subjects had higher TCRbeta clonality than healthy controls, most marked in about a third.

Some clones are missing from TCRdb's copy, which holds only in-frame ones; the method was immunoSEQ multiplex PCR. The table lists approximately 50,000 clones, with no singletons. Caucasian heritage predominated among both patients and controls. There are many counts of this clone. As yet, its antigen is unknown. Sequences were obtained from peripheral blood mononuclear cells. This clonotype originated in a person aged 18 to 75 in good health.

The part of the CDR3 DNA that was read is TGTGCCAGTAGCGTGACAGGGCGTAATCAGCCC. This sequence encodes CASSVTGRNQP. The whole CDR3 sequence reads CASSVTGRNQPQHF. The V and J genes are TRBV19 and TRBJ1-5; TRBD1 matches 7 bases. The read is 3 residues too short to cover the CDR3 end, so that end is filled in from the germline J gene. Germline V CDR1 and CDR2: LNHDA, SQIVND (reference sequence). This CDR3 is 14 amino acids long. The junction had 6 bases not matched to a gene; V was cut back by 6 bases and J by 4 bases.